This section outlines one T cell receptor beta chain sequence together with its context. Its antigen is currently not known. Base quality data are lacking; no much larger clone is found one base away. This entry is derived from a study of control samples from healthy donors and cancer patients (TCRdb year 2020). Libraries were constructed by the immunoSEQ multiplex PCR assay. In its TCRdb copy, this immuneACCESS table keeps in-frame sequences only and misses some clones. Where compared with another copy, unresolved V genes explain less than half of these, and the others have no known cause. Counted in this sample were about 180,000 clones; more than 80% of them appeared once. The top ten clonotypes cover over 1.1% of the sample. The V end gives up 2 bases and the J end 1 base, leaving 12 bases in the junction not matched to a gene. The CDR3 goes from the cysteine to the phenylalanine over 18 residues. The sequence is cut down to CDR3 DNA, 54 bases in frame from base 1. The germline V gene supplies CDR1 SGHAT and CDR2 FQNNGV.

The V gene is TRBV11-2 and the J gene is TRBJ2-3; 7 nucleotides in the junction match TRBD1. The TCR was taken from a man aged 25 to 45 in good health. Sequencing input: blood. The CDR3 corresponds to CASSLLPSTGRGTDTQYF. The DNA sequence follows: TGTGCCAGCAGCTTATTGCCTTCGACAGGGCGAGGCACAGATACGCAGTATTTT.